This TCR beta chain was sequenced for a study of identical twins. The germline CDR1 and CDR2 sequences are SNHLY and FYNNEI. V was cut by 4 bases and J by 4 bases, with 13 bases left in between. The CDR3 loop spans 15 amino acids. Regarding this clonotype: Its antigen remains unidentified.

Template switching supplied a universal primer site; unique molecular identifiers were carried on the cDNA. MiXCR, applied by TCRdb to the 5' RACE reads, yields one record per CDR3 protein. The sample carries 200,000 to 250,000 distinct CDR3 sequences, 12% recorded once. Study-wide results and caveats: The study based its conclusions on cross-sectional statistical analysis and did not follow the same donors. Twin sharing of out-of-frame TCR alpha was underestimated by models in monozygotic pairs. Some out-of-frame alpha sequences were shared by twins, and these showed excess low generation probability.

These data also featured in a second study, about yellow fever vaccine responses in identical twins.

The sample was memory (CD45RO+) T cells sorted from blood. The TCR originated in a woman aged 18-35 years in good health. V usage is TRBV2 and J usage is TRBJ2-2; D is perhaps TRBD1 or TRBD2 (5 bases each). CDR3 in amino acids: CASSGGRAGTGELFF. CDR3 coding DNA: TGTGCCAGCAGTGGCGGCAGGGCGGGCACCGGGGAGCTGTTTTTT. Variable domain in full (rest from reference TRBV2 and TRBJ2-2): EPEVTQTPSHQVTQMGQEVILRCVPISNHLYFYWYRQILGQKVEFLVSFYNNEISEKSEIFDDQFSVERPDGSNFTLKIRSTKLEDSAMYFCASSGGRAGTGELFFGEGSRLTVL.